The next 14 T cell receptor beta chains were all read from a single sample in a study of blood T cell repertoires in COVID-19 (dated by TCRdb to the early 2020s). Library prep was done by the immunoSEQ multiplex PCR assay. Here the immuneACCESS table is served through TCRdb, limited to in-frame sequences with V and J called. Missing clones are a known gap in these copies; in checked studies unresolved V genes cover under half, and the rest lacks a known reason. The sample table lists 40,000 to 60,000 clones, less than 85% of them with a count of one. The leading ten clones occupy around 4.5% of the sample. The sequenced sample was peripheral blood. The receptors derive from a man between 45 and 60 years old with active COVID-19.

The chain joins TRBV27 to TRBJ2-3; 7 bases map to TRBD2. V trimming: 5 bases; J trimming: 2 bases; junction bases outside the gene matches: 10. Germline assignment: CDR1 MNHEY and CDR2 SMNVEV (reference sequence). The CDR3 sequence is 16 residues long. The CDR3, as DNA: TGTGCCAGCAGTCCAGCCCAGACTAGCTTCACAGATACGCAGTATTTT. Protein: CASSPAQTSFTDTQYF.

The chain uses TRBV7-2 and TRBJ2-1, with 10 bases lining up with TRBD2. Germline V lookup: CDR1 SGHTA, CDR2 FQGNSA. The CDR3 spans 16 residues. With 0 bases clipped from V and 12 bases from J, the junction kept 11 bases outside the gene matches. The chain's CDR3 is CASSLASSGGALGQFF. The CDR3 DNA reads TGTGCCAGCAGCTTAGCATCCAGCGGGGGGGCCTTAGGGCAGTTCTTC.

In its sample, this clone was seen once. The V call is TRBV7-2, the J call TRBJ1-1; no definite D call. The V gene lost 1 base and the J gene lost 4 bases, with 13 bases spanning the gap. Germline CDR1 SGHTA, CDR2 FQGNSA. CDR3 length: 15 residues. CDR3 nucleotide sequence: TGTGCCAGCAGCTTAGAGGGTTGGGAGATCACTGAAGCTTTCTTT. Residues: CASSLEGWEITEAFF.

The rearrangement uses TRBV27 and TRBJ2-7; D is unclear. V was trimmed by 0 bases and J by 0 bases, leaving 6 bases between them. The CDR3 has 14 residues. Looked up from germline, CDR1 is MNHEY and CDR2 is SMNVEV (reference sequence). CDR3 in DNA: TGTGCCAGCAGTTTATCACGGAGCTCCTACGAGCAGTACTTC. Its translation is CASSLSRSSYEQYF.

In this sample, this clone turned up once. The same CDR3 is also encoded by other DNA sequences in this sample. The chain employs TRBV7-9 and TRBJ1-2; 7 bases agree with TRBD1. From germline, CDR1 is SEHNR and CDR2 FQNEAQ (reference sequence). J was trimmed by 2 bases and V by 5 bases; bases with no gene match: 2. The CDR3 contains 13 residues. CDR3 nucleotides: TGTGCCAGCAGCCGGGGACAGAACTATGGCTACACCTTC. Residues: CASSRGQNYGYTF.

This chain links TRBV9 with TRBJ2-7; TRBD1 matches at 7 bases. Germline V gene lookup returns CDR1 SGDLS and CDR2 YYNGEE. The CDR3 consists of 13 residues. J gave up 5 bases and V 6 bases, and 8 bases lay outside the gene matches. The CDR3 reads CASNQGVGDEQYF. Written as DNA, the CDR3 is TGTGCCAGCAACCAGGGGGTGGGGGACGAGCAGTACTTC.

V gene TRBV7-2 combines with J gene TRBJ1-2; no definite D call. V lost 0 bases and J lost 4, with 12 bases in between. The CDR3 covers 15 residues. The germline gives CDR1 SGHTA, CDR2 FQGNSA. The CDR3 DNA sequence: TGTGCCAGCAGCTTAGCAGAGGTGGTAGGCTATGGCTACACCTTC. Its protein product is CASSLAEVVGYGYTF.

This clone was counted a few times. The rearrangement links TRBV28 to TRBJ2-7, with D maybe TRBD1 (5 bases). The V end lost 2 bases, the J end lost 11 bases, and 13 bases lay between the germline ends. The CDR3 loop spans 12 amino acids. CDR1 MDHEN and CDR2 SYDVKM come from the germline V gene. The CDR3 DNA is TGTGCCAGCAGTTTAGCCGCCCAGGACAAGTACTTC. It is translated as CASSLAAQDKYF.

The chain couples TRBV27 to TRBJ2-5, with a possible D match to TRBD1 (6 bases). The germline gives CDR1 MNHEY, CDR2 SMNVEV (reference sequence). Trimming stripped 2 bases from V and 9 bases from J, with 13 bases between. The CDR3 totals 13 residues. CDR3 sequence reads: CASSLARGVSQYF. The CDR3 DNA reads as TGTGCCAGCAGTTTAGCCAGGGGAGTTTCCCAGTACTTC.

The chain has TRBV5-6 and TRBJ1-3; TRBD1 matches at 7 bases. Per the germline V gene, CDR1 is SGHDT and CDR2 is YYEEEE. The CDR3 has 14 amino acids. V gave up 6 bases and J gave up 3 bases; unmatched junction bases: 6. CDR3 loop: CASTETGNGNTIYF. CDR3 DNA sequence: TGTGCCAGCACCGAGACAGGGAATGGAAACACCATATATTTT.

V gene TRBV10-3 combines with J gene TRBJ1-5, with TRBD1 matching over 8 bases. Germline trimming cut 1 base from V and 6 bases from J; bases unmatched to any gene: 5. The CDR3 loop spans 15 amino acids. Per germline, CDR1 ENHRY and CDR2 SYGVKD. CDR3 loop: CAISEYDRGAQPQHF. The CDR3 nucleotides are TGTGCCATCAGTGAGTACGACAGGGGAGCTCAGCCCCAGCATTTT.

The DNA of the CDR3 is TGTGCCAGCAGCTTGCAGGGTACTTACGAGCAGTACTTC. Translation gives CASSLQGTYEQYF. This rearrangement joins TRBV7-2 to TRBJ2-7; D possibly corresponds to TRBD1 (5 bases). The ends were cut back, 3 bases at V and 4 bases at J, with 10 bases in the middle. This CDR3 region has 13 residues. Germline V CDR1 and CDR2: SGHTA, FQGNSA.

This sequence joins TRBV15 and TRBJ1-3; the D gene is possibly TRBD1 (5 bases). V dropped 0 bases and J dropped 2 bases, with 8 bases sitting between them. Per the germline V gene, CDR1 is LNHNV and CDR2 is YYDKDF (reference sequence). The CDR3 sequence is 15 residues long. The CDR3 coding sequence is TGTGCCACCAGCAGAGATCTGGGGCCTGGAAACACCATATATTTT. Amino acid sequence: CATSRDLGPGNTIYF. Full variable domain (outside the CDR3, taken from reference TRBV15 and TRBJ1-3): DAMVIQNPRYQVTQFGKPVTLSCSQTLNHNVMYWYQQKSSQAPKLLFHYYDKDFNNEADTPDNFQSRRPNTSFCFLDIRSPGLGDTAMYLCATSRDLGPGNTIYFGEGSWLTVV.

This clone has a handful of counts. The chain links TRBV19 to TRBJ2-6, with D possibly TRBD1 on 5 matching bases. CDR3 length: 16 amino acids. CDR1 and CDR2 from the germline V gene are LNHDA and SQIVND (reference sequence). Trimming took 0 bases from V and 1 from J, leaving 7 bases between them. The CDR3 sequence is CASSIDQGSGANVLTF. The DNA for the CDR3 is TGTGCCAGTAGTATAGATCAGGGTTCTGGGGCCAACGTCCTGACTTTC.